These 27 T cell receptor beta chains came from one sample sequenced in a study of CD8 T cells in Susac syndrome. The RNA, about 0.5 to 1 ug, was put through reverse transcription using random hexamers. TCRdb reprocessed the immunoSEQ multiplex PCR reads with MiXCR, giving one entry per CDR3 protein. Of about 150,000 distinct CDR3 sequences detected, approximately 96% appear once; the ten largest clones hold 0.16%. The sample was CD4+ T cells from PBMCs. The receptors come from a human donor with Susac syndrome.

J is TRBJ1-2 and V is TRBV6-6; D may be TRBD1 (5 bases). The length of the CDR3 is 11 residues. Germline V CDR1 and CDR2: MNHNY, SVGAGI (reference sequence). V gave up 0 bases and J gave up 13 bases, with 9 bases separating them. Here the CDR3 reads CASSYSIGGTF. The CDR3 nucleotides read TGTGCCAGCAGTTACTCGATCGGGGGCACCTTC.

Concerning this clonotype itself: The junction differs from germline at one of its ends, possibly a read error. The rearrangement uses TRBV19 and TRBJ2-2; a possible D gene is TRBD1 (6 bases). This CDR3 is 14 amino acids long. In germline, CDR1 is LNHDA, CDR2 SQIVND (reference sequence). CDR3 residues: CANSADRNTGELFF. The CDR3 DNA sequence: TGTGCCAATAGTGCGGACAGGAACACCGGGGAGCTGTTTTTT. The full variable domain, completed using reference TRBV19 and TRBJ2-2, is DGGITQSPKYLFRKEGQNVTLSCEQNLNHDAMYWYRQDPGQGLRLIYYSQIVNDFQKGDIAEGYSVSREKKESFPLTVTSAQKNPTAFYLCANSADRNTGELFFGEGSRLTVL.

The rearrangement joins TRBV23-1 to TRBJ2-5; D unclear. TRBV23-1 is treated as an ORF (open reading frame) with a function not yet certain. V was clipped by 0 bases and J by 3 bases, with 11 bases between them. This CDR3 is 15 amino acids long. CDR3: CASSQSPQVEETQYF. The CDR3 bases are TGCGCCAGCAGTCAATCGCCCCAGGTCGAAGAGACCCAGTACTTC.

The count of this clonotype is one. The chain uses TRBV5-1 and TRBJ2-5, with D unresolved. V dropped 4 bases and J dropped 1 base, with 8 bases sitting between them. CDR1 and CDR2 (germline): SGHRS, YFSETQ. This CDR3 is built from 13 residues. The CDR3 DNA sequence: TGCGCCAGCAGCCCGGCGACCCAAGAGACCCAGTACTTC. Its protein is CASSPATQETQYF.

The rearrangement uses TRBV20-1 and TRBJ2-3, with 7 bases identical to TRBD1. The ends lost 0 bases at V and 4 bases at J; junction bases unmatched: 4. Germline V gene sequence: CDR1 DFQATT, CDR2 SNEGSKA (reference sequence). The CDR3 spans 14 residues. The CDR3 DNA reads as TGCAGTGCTAGAGATAGGGGGCCCCCAGATACGCAGTATTTT. As protein: CSARDRGPPDTQYF.

V usage is TRBV12-3 or TRBV12-4 and J usage is TRBJ1-5; D is undetermined. The V and J ends lost 6 bases and 3 bases respectively, with 18 bases between them. The CDR3 consists of 16 residues. CDR3 residues: CASSGGLGLHNQPQHF. CDR3 nucleotides: TGTGCCAGCAGCGGCGGTCTGGGCCTACACAATCAGCCCCAGCATTTT.

The chain uses TRBV11-1 and TRBJ2-3, with TRBD2 matching over 11 bases. Germline CDR1 reads SGHAT; CDR2 reads FQDESV (reference sequence). V was pared by 4 bases and J by 6 bases, with 3 bases of the junction left unmatched. The CDR3 is 14 residues long. The CDR3 reads CASSSLAGGDTQYF. The DNA for the CDR3 is TGTGCCAGCAGCTCATTAGCGGGGGGGGATACGCAGTATTTT.

The chain combines TRBV20-1 with TRBJ1-6; D is undetermined. Trimming removed 6 bases at V and 0 bases at J, with 15 bases between. In germline, CDR1 is DFQATT, CDR2 SNEGSKA (reference sequence). The CDR3 has 16 residues. The chain's CDR3 is CSADKVGSSYNSPLHF. The CDR3 nucleotides are TGCAGTGCCGACAAGGTGGGGAGCTCCTATAATTCACCCCTCCACTTT.

This chain joins TRBV11-3 and TRBJ2-3, with D tentatively TRBD2 (5 bases). Germline lookup yields CDR1 SGHNT and CDR2 YENEEA. Trimming removed 3 bases from V and 4 bases from J, with 8 bases in between. The CDR3 is 13 amino acids. Here the CDR3 reads CASSFEEADTQYF. Here the CDR3 DNA reads TGTGCCAGCAGCTTTGAGGAGGCAGATACGCAGTATTTT. Full variable domain (rest looked up from reference TRBV11-3 and TRBJ2-3): EAGVVQSPRYKIIEKKQPVAFWCNPISGHNTLYWYLQNLGQGPELLIRYENEEAVDDSQLPKDRFSAERLKGVDSTLKIQPAELGDSAVYLCASSFEEADTQYFGPGTRLTVL.

The chain joins TRBV25-1 to TRBJ2-1, with 7 bases matching TRBD2. Trimming cost V 8 bases and J 8 bases; bases outside gene matches: 12. This CDR3 is built from 14 residues. Germline assignment: CDR1 MGHDK and CDR2 SYGVNS. The CDR3 coding sequence is TGTGCCAGCTCCGTCGGGGTTGGGAGGGATGAGCAGTTCTTC. Its protein is CASSVGVGRDEQFF.

The V gene is TRBV7-2, the J gene TRBJ1-1; D is uncertain. The CDR3 is 12 residues long. CDR1 is SGHTA, CDR2 FQGNSA, per germline. The V end lost 4 bases, the J end lost 7 bases, and 10 bases lay between the germline ends. The CDR3 loop is CASSSGRLEAFF. The DNA of the CDR3 is TGTGCCAGCAGCTCCGGGAGGCTTGAAGCTTTCTTT.

The gene calls are TRBV4-1 and TRBJ1-1, with D possibly TRBD1 on 6 matching bases. This CDR3 has 14 amino acids. The germline V gene has CDR1 MGHRA and CDR2 YSYEKL. Trimming left V 2 bases short and J 6 bases short, with 13 bases between. The CDR3 region is CASSQPRRGPEAFF. DNA for the CDR3: TGCGCCAGCAGCCAACCGCGCAGGGGCCCTGAAGCTTTCTTT.

This rearrangement joins TRBV12-3 or TRBV12-4 to TRBJ2-7; 8 bases fit TRBD2. CDR3 length: 14 amino acids. Germline trimming cut 7 bases from V and 6 bases from J; bases unmatched to any gene: 11. The CDR3 sequence is CASTRARGGSEQYF. CDR3 nucleotide sequence: TGTGCCAGCACCAGGGCACGGGGGGGCTCCGAGCAGTACTTC.

This sequence joins TRBV20-1 and TRBJ1-5; no reliable D call. This CDR3 region has 13 residues. Germline lookup yields CDR1 DFQATT and CDR2 SNEGSKA (reference sequence). The V end was cut by 6 bases, the J end by 7 bases, with 16 bases between. The CDR3 DNA reads as TGCAGTGCCCCGGCGGAGGGTAGCCAGCCCCAGCATTTT. The encoded protein is CSAPAEGSQPQHF.

This clonotype has only one observation. The chain carries TRBV18 and TRBJ2-7; TRBD1 might be the D (6 bases). The CDR3 is 13 residues long. V gave up 4 bases and J gave up 5 bases, with 12 bases separating them. Looked up from germline, CDR1 is KGHSH and CDR2 is LQKENI. The CDR3: CASSLRQADEQYF. Written as DNA, the CDR3 is TGTGCCAGCTCACTTCGACAGGCAGACGAGCAGTACTTC.

The chain couples TRBV12-3 or TRBV12-4 to TRBJ2-1; perhaps D is TRBD1 or TRBD2 (5 bases each). The CDR3 length is 15 residues. Trimming shortened V by 7 bases and J by 0 bases, and 13 bases separated the two germline ends. The CDR3 loop is CASTPGGGSYNEQFF. CDR3 nucleotide sequence: TGTGCCAGCACCCCCGGTGGGGGCTCCTACAATGAGCAGTTCTTC.

J is TRBJ2-7 and V is TRBV7-2, with 10 positions matching TRBD2. Per germline, CDR1 SGHTA and CDR2 FQGNSA. The CDR3 runs 15 residues. V was clipped by 3 bases and J by 5 bases; unmatched bases: 7. DNA of the CDR3: TGTGCCAGCAGCTTCAAAGTAGCGGGGGGCAACGAGCAGTACTTC. Translation gives CASSFKVAGGNEQYF.

V is TRBV6-6 and J is TRBJ2-4; D not certain. Trimming took off 5 bases at V and 9 bases at J, with 14 bases between the two ends. Germline V CDR1 and CDR2: MNHNY, SVGAGI (reference sequence). This CDR3 is 13 amino acids long. The chain's CDR3 is CASSGVSVGIQYF. For the CDR3, the DNA is TGTGCCAGCAGTGGAGTTTCGGTGGGCATTCAGTACTTC.

This clonotype was observed once. V and J are TRBV29-1 and TRBJ1-6; 7 bases match TRBD1. Per germline, CDR1 SQVTM and CDR2 ANQGSEA. This CDR3 is built from 13 residues. Trimming cost V 7 bases and J 6 bases; bases outside gene matches: 6. CDR3 in DNA: TGCAGCGCAGGGCAGGGGGGTAATTCACCCCTCCACTTT. Translated: CSAGQGGNSPLHF.

This chain connects TRBV6-6 to TRBJ2-7; 13 nucleotides agree with TRBD2. This CDR3 is built from 14 residues. Looked up from germline, CDR1 is MNHNY and CDR2 is SVGAGI (reference sequence). With V trimmed by 6 bases and J by 2 bases, 1 base remained unmatched. CDR3 in DNA: TGTGCCAGCAGCGGACTAGCGGGGGCCTACGAGCAGTACTTC. Its protein product is CASSGLAGAYEQYF.

The rearrangement uses TRBV7-3 and TRBJ2-5; perhaps TRBD1 as D (7 bases). CDR3 size: 17 residues. V was pared by 5 bases and J by 4 bases, with 23 bases between. CDR1 is SGHTA and CDR2 is FQGTGA in the germline V gene. Written as DNA, the CDR3 is TGTGCCAGCAGCCTAAGAGAGCGCGGCAGGGGGGTAGAGACCCAGTACTTC. This codes for CASSLRERGRGVETQYF.

V gene TRBV15 combines with J gene TRBJ2-5; a weak D match, TRBD2 (5 bases). Trimming removed 2 bases from V and 2 bases from J, with 12 bases in between. This CDR3 comprises 15 residues. CDR1 and CDR2 (germline): LNHNV, YYDKDF (reference sequence). CDR3: CATSRLLRGQETQYF. The CDR3 DNA reads TGTGCCACCAGCAGACTTTTACGGGGACAAGAGACCCAGTACTTC.

The chain joins TRBV7-9 to TRBJ2-1; 7 nucleotides match TRBD2. Germline CDR1 and CDR2: SEHNR and FQNEAQ (reference sequence). The CDR3 contains 15 residues. Trimming removed 5 bases from V and 8 bases from J; junction bases left unmatched: 12. The CDR3 sequence is CASSPGGSRGDEQFF. CDR3 in DNA: TGTGCCAGCAGCCCCGGGGGGTCTCGAGGCGATGAGCAGTTCTTC.

The V call is TRBV27, the J call TRBJ2-7; a possible D gene is TRBD2 (5 bases). Germline values: CDR1 MNHEY, CDR2 SMNVEV (reference sequence). CDR3 length: 11 amino acids. The V and J ends lost 8 bases and 6 bases respectively, with 11 bases between them. This CDR3 reads CASWAEGEQYF. Written as DNA, the CDR3 is TGTGCCAGCTGGGCCGAGGGCGAGCAGTACTTC.

The table lists this clonotype with a count of one. The CDR3 protein is CASSLTASGANVLTF. The CDR3 coding sequence is TGTGCCAGCAGCCTAACAGCCTCTGGGGCCAACGTCCTGACTTTC. The chain uses TRBV7-6 and TRBJ2-6; no firm D call. Germline V CDR1 and CDR2: SGHVS, FNYEAQ. Trimming removed 5 bases from V and 0 bases from J, with 8 bases in between. This CDR3 is built from 15 residues. Filled out from reference TRBV7-6 and TRBJ2-6, the complete variable domain reads GAGVSQSPRYKVTKRGQDVALRCDPISGHVSLYWYRQALGQGPEFLTYFNYEAQQDKSGLPNDRFSAERPEGSISTLTIQRTEQRDSAMYRCASSLTASGANVLTFGAGSRLTVL.

This chain uses TRBV4-1 with TRBJ2-1; tentatively, D is TRBD1 (6 bases). Germline V gene data show CDR1 as MGHRA and CDR2 as YSYEKL. There are 14 residues in the CDR3. Trimming shortened V by 1 base and J by 4 bases, and 8 bases separated the two germline ends. CDR3: CASSQGGPYNEQFF. CDR3 nucleotides: TGCGCCAGCAGCCAAGGGGGGCCTTACAATGAGCAGTTCTTC.

V and J are TRBV29-1 and TRBJ1-2; D gene unclear. Per germline, CDR1 SQVTM and CDR2 ANQGSEA. V lost 4 bases and J lost 5, with 11 bases in between. The CDR3 contains 12 residues. CDR3 in amino acids: CSVGYSQYGYTF. Here the CDR3 DNA reads TGCAGCGTTGGCTATAGCCAATATGGCTACACCTTC.